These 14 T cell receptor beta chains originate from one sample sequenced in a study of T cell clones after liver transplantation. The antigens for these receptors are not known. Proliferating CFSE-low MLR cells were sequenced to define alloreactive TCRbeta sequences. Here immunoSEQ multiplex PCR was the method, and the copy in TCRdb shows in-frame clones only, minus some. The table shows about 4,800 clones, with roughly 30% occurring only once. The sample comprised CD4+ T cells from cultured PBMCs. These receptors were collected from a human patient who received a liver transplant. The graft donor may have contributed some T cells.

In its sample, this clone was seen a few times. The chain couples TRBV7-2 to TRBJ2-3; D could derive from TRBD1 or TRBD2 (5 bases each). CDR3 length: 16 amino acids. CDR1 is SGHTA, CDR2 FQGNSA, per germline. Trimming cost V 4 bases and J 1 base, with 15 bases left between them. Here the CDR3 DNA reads TGTGCCAGCAGCTACCTGTCTGGGGGACGCACAGATACGCAGTATTTT. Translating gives CASSYLSGGRTDTQYF.

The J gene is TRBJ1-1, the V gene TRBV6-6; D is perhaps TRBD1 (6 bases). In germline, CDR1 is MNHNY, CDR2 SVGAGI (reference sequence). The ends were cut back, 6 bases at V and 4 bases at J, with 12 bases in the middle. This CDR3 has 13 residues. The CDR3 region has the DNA TGTGCCAGCAGCTCAACAGGGTTCACTGAAGCTTTCTTT. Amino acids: CASSSTGFTEAFF.

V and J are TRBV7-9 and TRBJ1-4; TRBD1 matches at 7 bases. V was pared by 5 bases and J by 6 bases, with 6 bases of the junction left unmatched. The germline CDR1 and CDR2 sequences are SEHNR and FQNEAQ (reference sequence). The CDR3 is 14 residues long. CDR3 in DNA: TGTGCCAGCAGCGGGGACAGACGGGATGAAAAACTGTTTTTT. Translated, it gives CASSGDRRDEKLFF.

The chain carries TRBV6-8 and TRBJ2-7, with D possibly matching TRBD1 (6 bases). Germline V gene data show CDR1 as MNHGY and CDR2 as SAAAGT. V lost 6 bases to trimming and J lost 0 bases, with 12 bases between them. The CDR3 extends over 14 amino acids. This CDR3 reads CASREAGVSYEQYF. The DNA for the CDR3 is TGTGCCAGCAGGGAAGCAGGGGTCTCCTACGAGCAGTACTTC.

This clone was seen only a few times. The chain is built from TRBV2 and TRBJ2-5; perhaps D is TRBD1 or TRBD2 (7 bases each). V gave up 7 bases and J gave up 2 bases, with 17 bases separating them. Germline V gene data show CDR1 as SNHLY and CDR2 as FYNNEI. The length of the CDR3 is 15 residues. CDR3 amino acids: CASIRSRGGQETQYF. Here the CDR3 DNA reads TGTGCCAGCATAAGGAGCAGGGGGGGTCAAGAGACCCAGTACTTC.

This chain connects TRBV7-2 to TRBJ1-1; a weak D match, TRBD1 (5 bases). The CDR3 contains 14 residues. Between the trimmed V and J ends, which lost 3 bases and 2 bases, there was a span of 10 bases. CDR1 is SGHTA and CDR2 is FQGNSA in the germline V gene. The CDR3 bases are TGTGCCAGCAGCTTGGGAGGGGTTAACACTGAAGCTTTCTTT. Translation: CASSLGGVNTEAFF.

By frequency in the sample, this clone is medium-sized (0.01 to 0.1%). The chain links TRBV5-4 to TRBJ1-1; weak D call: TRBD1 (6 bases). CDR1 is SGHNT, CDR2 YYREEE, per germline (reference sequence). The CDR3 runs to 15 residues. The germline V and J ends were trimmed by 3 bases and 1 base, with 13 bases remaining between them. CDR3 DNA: TGTGCCAGCAGCTCCCGGACAGCGGAGAACACTGAAGCTTTCTTT. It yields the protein CASSSRTAENTEAFF.

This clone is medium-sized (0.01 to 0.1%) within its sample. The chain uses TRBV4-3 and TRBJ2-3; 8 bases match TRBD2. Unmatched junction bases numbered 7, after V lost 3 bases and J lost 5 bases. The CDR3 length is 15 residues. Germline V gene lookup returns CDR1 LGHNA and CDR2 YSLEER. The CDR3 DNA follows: TGCGCCAGCAGCCATAGCGGGATGGCGGAAGATACGCAGTATTTT. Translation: CASSHSGMAEDTQYF.

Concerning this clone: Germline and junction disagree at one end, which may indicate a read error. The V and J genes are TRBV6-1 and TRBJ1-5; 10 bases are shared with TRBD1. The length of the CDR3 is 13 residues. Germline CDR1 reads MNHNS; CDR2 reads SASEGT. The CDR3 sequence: CAISEDRGQPQHF. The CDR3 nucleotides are TGTGCCATCAGTGAGGACAGGGGGCAGCCCCAGCATTTT.

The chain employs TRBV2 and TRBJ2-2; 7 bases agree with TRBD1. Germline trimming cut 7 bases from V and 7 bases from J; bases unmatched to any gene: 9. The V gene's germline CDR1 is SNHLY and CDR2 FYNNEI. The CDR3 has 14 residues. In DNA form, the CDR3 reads TGTGCCAGCAATAACTACAGGGGCGACGGGGAGCTGTTTTTT. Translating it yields CASNNYRGDGELFF.

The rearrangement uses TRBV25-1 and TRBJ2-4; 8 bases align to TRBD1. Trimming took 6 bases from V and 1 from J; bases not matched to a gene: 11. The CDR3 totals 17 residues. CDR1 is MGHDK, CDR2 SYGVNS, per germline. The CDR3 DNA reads TGTGCCAGCAGCCGGGCCGCCTACAGGGGGGCCAAAAACATTCAGTACTTC. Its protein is CASSRAAYRGAKNIQYF.

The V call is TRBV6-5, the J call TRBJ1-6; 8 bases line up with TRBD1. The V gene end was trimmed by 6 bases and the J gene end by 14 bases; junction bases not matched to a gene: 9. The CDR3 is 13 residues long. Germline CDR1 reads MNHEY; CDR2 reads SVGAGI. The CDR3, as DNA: TGTGCCAGCAGGGGACAGGCCCTCCTCACCCTCCACTTT. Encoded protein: CASRGQALLTLHF.

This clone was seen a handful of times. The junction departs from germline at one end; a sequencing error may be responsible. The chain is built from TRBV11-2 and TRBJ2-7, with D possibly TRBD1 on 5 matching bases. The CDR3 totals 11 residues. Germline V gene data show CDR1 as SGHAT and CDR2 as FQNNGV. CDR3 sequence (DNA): TGTGCCAGCAGCAAAGGGCCCTACAGGTCCTTC. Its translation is CASSKGPYRSF.

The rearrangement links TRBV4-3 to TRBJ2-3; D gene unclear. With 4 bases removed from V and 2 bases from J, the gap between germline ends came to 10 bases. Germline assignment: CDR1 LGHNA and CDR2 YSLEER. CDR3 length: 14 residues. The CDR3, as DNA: TGCGCCAGCAGCCCGAGACAAATCACAGATACGCAGTATTTT. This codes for CASSPRQITDTQYF.